Each of the 25 T cell receptor beta chains below was sequenced from the same sample in a study of metastatic and nonmetastatic thyroid tumors. All patients were untreated before thyroid surgery. TCRdb re-clonotyped the PCR reads through MiXCR. The data show 25,000 to 35,000 clones, over 15% seen once. Sequenced sample: blood. Every receptor here comes from a female donor with papillary thyroid cancer or a benign thyroid nodule (not recorded which). Some clones in this sample may be carry-over from other donors' samples.

This clone came up many times. The rearrangement uses TRBV5-1 and TRBJ1-1, with D unresolved. The CDR3 is 12 amino acids. Germline CDR1 SGHRS, CDR2 YFSETQ. Deletions cut 5 bases from V and 11 bases from J, with 16 bases between. DNA of the CDR3: TGCGCCAGCAGTCCCGACCTGCTGGCGGCTTTCTTT. Translated: CASSPDLLAAFF.

The J gene is TRBJ2-1, the V gene TRBV5-1, with a possible D match to TRBD1 (5 bases). V lost 0 bases, J lost 2 bases, and 12 bases lay in between. The CDR3 is 16 residues long. Germline CDR1 reads SGHRS; CDR2 reads YFSETQ. For the CDR3, the DNA is TGCGCCAGCAGCTTGGTTGGGGCAGTTACCTACAATGAGCAGTTCTTC. Translated, it gives CASSLVGAVTYNEQFF.

Many counts were recorded for this clone. The J gene is TRBJ2-7, the V gene TRBV7-6, with no clear D. Germline V lookup: CDR1 SGHVS, CDR2 FNYEAQ. The CDR3 has 17 residues. V was shortened by 0 bases and J by 0 bases, with 15 bases between the two germline ends. Here the CDR3 reads CASSLAGGGPSSYEQYF. In nucleotides, the CDR3 is TGTGCCAGCAGCTTAGCGGGTGGCGGTCCTAGCTCCTACGAGCAGTACTTC.

In this sample, this clone turned up many times. This chain joins TRBV6-2 or TRBV6-3 and TRBJ1-3; D call uncertain. There are 11 residues in the CDR3. V gave up 5 bases and J gave up 8 bases, with 7 bases separating them. Germline values: CDR1 MNHEY, CDR2 SVGEGT. CDR3 sequence (DNA): TGTGCCAGCAGTCGAGCGGACACCATATATTTT. Protein product: CASSRADTIYF.

This clone was found many times. V is TRBV20-1 and J is TRBJ2-3, with a weak D call TRBD2 (5 bases). Trimming shortened V by 6 bases and J by 0 bases, and 16 bases separated the two germline ends. CDR3 length equals 15 residues. Germline V gene lookup returns CDR1 DFQATT and CDR2 SNEGSKA (reference sequence). In DNA form, the CDR3 reads TGCAGTGCCGGACCCCAGCGGCGTAGCACAGATACGCAGTATTTT. Translation: CSAGPQRRSTDTQYF.

Turning to this clone: The germline gene is not matched at one end of the junction; a read error may be the cause. The chain employs TRBV27 and TRBJ1-3, with D possibly being TRBD1 (5 bases). This CDR3 has 19 residues. Germline V lookup: CDR1 MNHEY, CDR2 SMNVEV (reference sequence). DNA of the CDR3: TGTGTCAGCACTCCTGCACAGGAGACCTATACTTACTCTGGAAACACCATATATTTT. Encoded protein: CVSTPAQETYTYSGNTIYF.

This chain links TRBV7-3 with TRBJ2-7, with 9 bases lining up with TRBD2. The CDR3 loop spans 17 amino acids. V shed 1 base and J 2 bases; nucleotides not matched to a gene: 9. CDR1 and CDR2 (germline): SGHTA, FQGTGA. The CDR3 DNA reads TGTGCCAGCAGCTTAAATCATAGCGGGAGAGAGACCTACGAGCAGTACTTC. This gives the protein CASSLNHSGRETYEQYF. Full variable domain (missing parts from reference TRBV7-3 and TRBJ2-7): GAGVSQTPSNKVTEKGKYVELRCDPISGHTALYWYRQSLGQGPEFLIYFQGTGAADDSGLPNDRFFAVRPEGSVSTLKIQRTERGDSAVYLCASSLNHSGRETYEQYFGPGTRLTVT.

The rearrangement links TRBV18 to TRBJ2-3, with D perhaps TRBD2 (5 bases). The V gene lost 2 bases and the J gene lost 9 bases, with 12 bases spanning the gap. Germline CDR1 is KGHSH and CDR2 is LQKENI. This CDR3 region has 13 residues. The CDR3 DNA is TGTGCCAGCTCACCAGTGGAGGCCGGGACGCAGTATTTT. Protein sequence: CASSPVEAGTQYF. The variable domain in full, completed from reference TRBV18 and TRBJ2-3, reads NAGVMQNPRHLVRRRGQEARLRCSPMKGHSHVYWYRQLPEEGLKFMVYLQKENIIDESGMPKERFSAEFPKEGPSILRIQQVVRGDSAAYFCASSPVEAGTQYFGPGTRLTVL.

This clone was observed many times. This chain connects TRBV20-1 to TRBJ1-2; D gene uncertain. V was pared by 3 bases and J by 3 bases, with 11 bases between. Per germline, CDR1 DFQATT and CDR2 SNEGSKA (reference sequence). The CDR3 has 13 amino acids. The chain's CDR3 is CSASLAEDYGYTF. CDR3 sequence (DNA): TGCAGTGCTAGTCTCGCAGAAGACTATGGCTACACCTTC.

On this clone itself: The junction differs from germline at one of its ends, possibly a read error. The V gene is TRBV5-1, the J gene TRBJ1-2; D ambiguous. The CDR3 is 13 residues long. Germline V gene data show CDR1 as SGHRS and CDR2 as YFSETQ. The CDR3 DNA is TGCGCCATCAGCCTGACCTTCTACTATGGCTACACCTTC. Translation gives CAISLTFYYGYTF.

In the case of this clone: The identical CDR3 is also encoded by other nucleotide sequences in the sample. The chain employs TRBV7-2 and TRBJ2-4, with D perhaps TRBD1 or TRBD2 (5 bases each). The CDR3 runs 15 residues. Germline CDR1 SGHTA, CDR2 FQGNSA. Trimming took 1 base from V and 9 from J, leaving 16 bases between them. The CDR3 nucleotides read TGTGCCAGCAGCTTAGGTATCAGGGATGGGAGCATTCAGTACTTC. Protein: CASSLGIRDGSIQYF.

This clone was seen ten or more times. The genes are TRBV6-2 or TRBV6-3 and TRBJ1-1, with D hard to call. The V gene lost 6 bases and the J gene lost 1 base, with 21 bases spanning the gap. CDR1 MNHEY and CDR2 SVGEGT come from the germline V gene. The CDR3 runs 17 residues. The CDR3 region has the DNA TGTGCCAGCAGATACACCAGAGGTAGGCTGGGGAACACTGAAGCTTTCTTT. Encoded protein: CASRYTRGRLGNTEAFF.

This clone was counted at least ten times. CDR3 sequence reads: CASSPGISNTDTQYF. CDR3 DNA: TGTGCCAGCAGTCCGGGGATATCAAACACAGATACGCAGTATTTT. The genes are TRBV27 and TRBJ2-3; TRBD2 might be the D (5 bases). The germline V gene encodes CDR1 MNHEY and CDR2 SMNVEV (reference sequence). The ends were cut back, 5 bases at V and 2 bases at J, with 14 bases in the middle. CDR3 size: 15 residues.

This clone has at least ten counts. With a much larger clone just one base away, this may be a read error. The chain combines TRBV6-1 with TRBJ1-1; D uncertain. Per germline, CDR1 MNHNS and CDR2 SASEGT. The length of the CDR3 is 12 residues. Trimming shortened V by 8 bases and J by 4 bases, and 11 bases separated the two germline ends. CDR3 sequence reads: CASASLSTEAFF. The CDR3, as DNA: TGTGCCAGCGCGTCCTTGAGCACTGAAGCTTTCTTT.

This clone was seen at least ten times. The J gene is TRBJ1-1, the V gene TRBV11-2, with TRBD1 as a possible D gene (6 bases). Trimming pared 6 bases from V and 5 bases from J, leaving 10 bases between. Germline V gene sequence: CDR1 SGHAT, CDR2 FQNNGV. The CDR3 has 12 residues. The CDR3 sequence: CASRGAGTEAFF. The DNA of the CDR3 is TGTGCCAGCAGGGGGGCAGGGACTGAAGCTTTCTTT.

V is TRBV7-2 and J is TRBJ1-2; the D gene is possibly TRBD1 (6 bases). The V gene's germline CDR1 is SGHTA and CDR2 FQGNSA. The CDR3 loop spans 12 amino acids. V was shortened by 1 base and J by 9 bases, with 9 bases between the two germline ends. The CDR3 nucleotides are TGTGCCAGCAGCTTAGAGAGGGGGAGCTACACCTTC. This encodes CASSLERGSYTF.

This clone was seen at least ten times. The chain recombines TRBV20-1 with TRBJ2-3, with TRBD2 matching 9 bases. This CDR3 is built from 16 residues. Per the germline V gene, CDR1 is DFQATT and CDR2 is SNEGSKA (reference sequence). V shed 5 bases and J 2 bases; nucleotides not matched to a gene: 11. CDR3 bases: TGCAGTGCTGAGGCAAATAGCGGGGGATTCACAGATACGCAGTATTTT. Its translation is CSAEANSGGFTDTQYF.

V usage is TRBV2 and J usage is TRBJ1-5, with D tentatively TRBD1 (5 bases). The CDR3 has 13 residues. V was clipped by 7 bases and J by 0 bases, with 7 bases between them. CDR1 SNHLY and CDR2 FYNNEI come from the germline V gene. CDR3 DNA: TGTGCCAGCAATACAGGTAGCAATCAGCCCCAGCATTTT. Amino acid sequence: CASNTGSNQPQHF.

This clone was detected ten times or more. This chain joins TRBV7-2 and TRBJ2-2, with TRBD1 identical over 10 bases. Germline V gives CDR1 SGHTA, CDR2 FQGNSA. The CDR3 has 16 amino acids. V lost 3 bases, J lost 4 bases, and 5 bases stayed unmatched. Here the CDR3 DNA reads TGTGCCAGCAGCTTGCGGACAGGGGGGAGCACCGGGGAGCTGTTTTTT. Translated, it gives CASSLRTGGSTGELFF. The whole variable domain, remainder taken from reference TRBV7-2 and TRBJ2-2, is GAGVSQSPSNKVTEKGKDVELRCDPISGHTALYWYRQSLGQGLEFLIYFQGNSAPDKSGLPSDRFSAERTGGSVSTLTIQRTQQEDSAVYLCASSLRTGGSTGELFFGEGSRLTVL.

This clone has at least ten counts. The chain couples TRBV20-1 to TRBJ2-3; perhaps TRBD2 as D (6 bases). Trimming removed 3 bases at V and 4 bases at J, with 14 bases between. This CDR3 has 14 residues. CDR1 is DFQATT, CDR2 SNEGSKA, per germline (reference sequence). CDR3 DNA: TGCAGTGCTAGTTGGACGGCGGGATCAGATACGCAGTATTTT. Protein product: CSASWTAGSDTQYF.

This clone was detected ten times or more. The genes are TRBV20-1 and TRBJ1-4; TRBD1 might be the D (5 bases). The ends were cut back, 4 bases at V and 8 bases at J, with 20 bases in the middle. The CDR3 runs to 15 residues. Germline CDR1 reads DFQATT; CDR2 reads SNEGSKA (reference sequence). The CDR3: CSAMGTPRGVEKLFF. CDR3 bases: TGCAGTGCTATGGGCACCCCTAGGGGTGTGGAAAAACTGTTTTTT.

This clone has a count of ten or more. V is TRBV6-1 and J is TRBJ1-1; the D is unclear. V was trimmed by 7 bases and J by 7 bases, leaving 16 bases between them. Looked up from germline, CDR1 is MNHNS and CDR2 is SASEGT. CDR3 length: 13 amino acids. Here the CDR3 reads CASTPTRAGEAFF. The CDR3 DNA is TGTGCCAGCACCCCGACCCGGGCCGGTGAAGCTTTCTTT.

This clone was recorded at least ten times. The chain joins TRBV9 to TRBJ2-2; D possibly corresponds to TRBD2 (6 bases). Germline-derived CDR1 and CDR2 are SGDLS and YYNGEE. V was clipped by 7 bases and J by 5 bases, with 12 bases between them. CDR3 length equals 13 residues. CDR3 in DNA: TGTGCCAGCGGCGGGACTCGAACCGGGGAGCTGTTTTTT. Translating it yields CASGGTRTGELFF. Supplemented by reference TRBV9 and TRBJ2-2, the full variable domain reads DSGVTQTPKHLITATGQRVTLRCSPRSGDLSVYWYQQSLDQGLQFLIQYYNGEERAKGNILERFSAQQFPDLHSELNLSSLELGDSALYFCASGGTRTGELFFGEGSRLTVL.

This clone has just a few counts. The V call is TRBV2, the J call TRBJ2-7; D may be TRBD1 (5 bases). Germline V gene data show CDR1 as SNHLY and CDR2 as FYNNEI. The CDR3 is 14 residues long. The germline V and J ends were trimmed by 3 bases and 0 bases, with 9 bases remaining between them. For the CDR3, the DNA is TGTGCCAGCAGTGACGGCGACAGCTCCTACGAGCAGTACTTC. Protein product: CASSDGDSSYEQYF.

This clone showed up many times. The V gene is TRBV27, the J gene TRBJ2-5; no clear D gene. The V and J ends lost 4 bases and 3 bases respectively, with 12 bases between them. From germline, CDR1 is MNHEY and CDR2 SMNVEV (reference sequence). This CDR3 has 14 residues. This CDR3 reads CASSSFLRKETQYF. The CDR3 DNA follows: TGTGCCAGCAGTTCGTTTCTCAGAAAAGAGACCCAGTACTTC.